This entry is about one TCR beta chain. Its antigen is unidentified. This table comes from immunoSEQ multiplex PCR, and its TCRdb copy is limited to in-frame clones, with some not included. This table holds tens of thousands of clones, 85% to 90% found once. This CDR3 is built from 15 residues. The V and J ends lost 2 bases and 6 bases respectively, with 12 bases between them. The germline gives CDR1 SGHDT, CDR2 YYEEEE. The data belong to a study of OX40 agonist ivuxolimab in advanced cancers. Study as a whole: Antecedent anti-PD-1, anti-PD-L1 or anti-CTLA-4 therapy was permissible, with about 40% having received some. Three patients showed partial responses: one hepatocellular carcinoma and two cutaneous melanoma cases. General study results and limits: Among the lowest peripheral clonal expansion occurred in 0.1-3.0 mg/kg partial responders.

The specimen comprised CD4+ or CD8+ T cells sorted from blood, sampled in a trial of the OX40 agonist ivuxolimab. This clonotype originated in an adult with an advanced solid tumor such as melanoma, head and neck, liver or kidney cancer. The chain couples TRBV5-6 to TRBJ1-6, with D possibly being TRBD1 (5 bases). The CDR3 reads CASSFAGISNSPLHF. Written as DNA, the CDR3 is TGTGCCAGCAGCTTCGCAGGGATTAGTAATTCACCCCTCCACTTT.